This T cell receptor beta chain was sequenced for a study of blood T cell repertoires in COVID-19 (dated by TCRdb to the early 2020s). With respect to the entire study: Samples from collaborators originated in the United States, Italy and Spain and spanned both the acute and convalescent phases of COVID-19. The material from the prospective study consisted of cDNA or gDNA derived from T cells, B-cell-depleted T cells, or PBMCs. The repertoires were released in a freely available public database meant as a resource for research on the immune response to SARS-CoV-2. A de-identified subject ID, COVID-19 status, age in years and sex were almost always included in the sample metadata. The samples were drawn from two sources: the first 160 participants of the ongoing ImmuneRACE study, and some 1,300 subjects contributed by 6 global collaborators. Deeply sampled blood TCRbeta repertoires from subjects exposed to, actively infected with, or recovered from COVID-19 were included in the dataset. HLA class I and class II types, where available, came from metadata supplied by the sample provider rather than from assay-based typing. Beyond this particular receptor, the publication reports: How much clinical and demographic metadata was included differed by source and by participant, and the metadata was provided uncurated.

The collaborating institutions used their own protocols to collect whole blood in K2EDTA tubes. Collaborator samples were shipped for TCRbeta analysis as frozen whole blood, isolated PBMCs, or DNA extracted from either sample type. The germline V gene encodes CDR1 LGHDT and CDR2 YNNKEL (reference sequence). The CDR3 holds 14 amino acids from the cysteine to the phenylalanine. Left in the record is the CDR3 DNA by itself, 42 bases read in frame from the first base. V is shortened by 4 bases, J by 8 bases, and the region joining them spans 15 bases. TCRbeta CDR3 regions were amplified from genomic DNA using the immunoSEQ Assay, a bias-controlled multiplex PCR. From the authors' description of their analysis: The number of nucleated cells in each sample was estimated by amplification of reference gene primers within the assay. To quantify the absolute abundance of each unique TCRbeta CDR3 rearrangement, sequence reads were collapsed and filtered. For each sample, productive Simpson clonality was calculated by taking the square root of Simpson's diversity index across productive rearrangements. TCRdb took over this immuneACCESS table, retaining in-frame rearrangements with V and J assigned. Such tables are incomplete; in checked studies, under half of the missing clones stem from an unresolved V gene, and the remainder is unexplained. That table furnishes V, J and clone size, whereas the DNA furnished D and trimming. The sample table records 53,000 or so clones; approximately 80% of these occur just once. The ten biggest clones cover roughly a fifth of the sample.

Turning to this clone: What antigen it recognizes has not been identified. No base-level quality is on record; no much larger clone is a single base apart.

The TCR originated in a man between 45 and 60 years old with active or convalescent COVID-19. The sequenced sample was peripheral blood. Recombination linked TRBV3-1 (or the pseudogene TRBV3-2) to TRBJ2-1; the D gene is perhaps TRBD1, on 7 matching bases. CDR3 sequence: CASSPAAGGYEQFF. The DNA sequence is TGTGCCAGCAGCCCAGCGGCAGGGGGGTATGAGCAGTTCTTC.